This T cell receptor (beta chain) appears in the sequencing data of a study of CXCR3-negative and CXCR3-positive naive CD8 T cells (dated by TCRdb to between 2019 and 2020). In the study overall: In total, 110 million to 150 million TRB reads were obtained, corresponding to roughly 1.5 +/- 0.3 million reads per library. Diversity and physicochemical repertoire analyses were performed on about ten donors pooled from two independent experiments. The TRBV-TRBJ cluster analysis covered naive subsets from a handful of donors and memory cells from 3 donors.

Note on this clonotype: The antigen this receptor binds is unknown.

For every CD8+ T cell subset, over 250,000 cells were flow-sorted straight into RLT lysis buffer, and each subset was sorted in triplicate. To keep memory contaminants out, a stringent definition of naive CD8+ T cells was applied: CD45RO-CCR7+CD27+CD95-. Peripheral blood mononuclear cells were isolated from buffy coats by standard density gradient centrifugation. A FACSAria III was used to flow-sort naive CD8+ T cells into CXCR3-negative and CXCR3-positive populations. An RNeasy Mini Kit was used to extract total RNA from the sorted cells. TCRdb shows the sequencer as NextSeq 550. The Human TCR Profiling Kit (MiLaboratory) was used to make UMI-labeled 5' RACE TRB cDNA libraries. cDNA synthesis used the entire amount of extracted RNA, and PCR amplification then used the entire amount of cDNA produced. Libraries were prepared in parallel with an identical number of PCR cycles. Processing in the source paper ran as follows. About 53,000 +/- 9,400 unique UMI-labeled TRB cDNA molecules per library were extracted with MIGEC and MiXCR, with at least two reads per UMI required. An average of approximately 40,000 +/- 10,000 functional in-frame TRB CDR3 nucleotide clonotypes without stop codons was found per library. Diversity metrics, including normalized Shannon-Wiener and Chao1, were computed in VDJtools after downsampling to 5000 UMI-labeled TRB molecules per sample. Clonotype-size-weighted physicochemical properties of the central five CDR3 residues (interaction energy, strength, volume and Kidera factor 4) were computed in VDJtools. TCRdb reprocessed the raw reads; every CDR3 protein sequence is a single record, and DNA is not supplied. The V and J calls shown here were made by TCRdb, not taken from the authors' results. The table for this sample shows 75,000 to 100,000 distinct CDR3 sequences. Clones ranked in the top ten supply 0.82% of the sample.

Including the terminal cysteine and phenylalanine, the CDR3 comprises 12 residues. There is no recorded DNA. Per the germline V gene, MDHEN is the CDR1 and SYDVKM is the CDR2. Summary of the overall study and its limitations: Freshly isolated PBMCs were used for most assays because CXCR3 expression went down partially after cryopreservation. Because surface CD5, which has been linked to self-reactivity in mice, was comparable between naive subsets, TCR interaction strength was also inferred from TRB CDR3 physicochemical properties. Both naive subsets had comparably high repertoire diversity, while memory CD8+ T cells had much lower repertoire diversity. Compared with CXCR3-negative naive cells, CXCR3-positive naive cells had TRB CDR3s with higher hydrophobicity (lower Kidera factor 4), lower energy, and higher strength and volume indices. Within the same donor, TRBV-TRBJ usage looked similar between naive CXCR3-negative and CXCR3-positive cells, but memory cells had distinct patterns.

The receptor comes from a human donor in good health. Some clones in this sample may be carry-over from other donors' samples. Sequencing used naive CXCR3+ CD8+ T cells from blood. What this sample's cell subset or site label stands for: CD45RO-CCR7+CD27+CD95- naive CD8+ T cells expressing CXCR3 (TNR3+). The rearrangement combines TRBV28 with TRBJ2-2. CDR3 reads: CASSFQTGELFF.